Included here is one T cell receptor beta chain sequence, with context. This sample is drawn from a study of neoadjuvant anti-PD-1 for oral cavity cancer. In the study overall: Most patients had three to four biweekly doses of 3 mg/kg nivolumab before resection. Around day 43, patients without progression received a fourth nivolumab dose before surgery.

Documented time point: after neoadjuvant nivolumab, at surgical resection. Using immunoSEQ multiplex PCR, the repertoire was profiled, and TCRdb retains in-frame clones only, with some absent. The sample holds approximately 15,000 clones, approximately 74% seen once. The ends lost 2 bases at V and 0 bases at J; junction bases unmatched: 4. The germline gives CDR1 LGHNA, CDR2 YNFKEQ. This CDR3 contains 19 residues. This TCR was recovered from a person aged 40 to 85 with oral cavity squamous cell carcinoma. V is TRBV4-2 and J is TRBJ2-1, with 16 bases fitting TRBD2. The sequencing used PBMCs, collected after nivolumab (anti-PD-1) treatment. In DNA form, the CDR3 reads TGTGCCAGCAGCCAAACGGGACTAGCGGGAGGGACCTCCTACAATGAGCAGTTCTTC. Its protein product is CASSQTGLAGGTSYNEQFF.